The T cell receptor (beta chain) described here comes from a study of blood T cell repertoires in COVID-19. On the study more broadly: The cDNA or gDNA used as material had been derived from T cells, B-cell-depleted T cells, or PBMCs.

While infection was still active, Seattle patients were enrolled and then followed longitudinally. The authors' processing: For nucleated cells, counts were estimated from reference gene primer amplification. This table comes from immunoSEQ multiplex PCR, and its TCRdb copy is limited to in-frame clones, with some not included. Clone size and V and J calls were adopted from that table, with D and trimming inferred from the DNA. The repertoire holds around 260,000 clones, with 80% to 95% as singletons. The CDR3 is 14 amino acids. Germline trimming cut 6 bases from V and 6 bases from J; bases unmatched to any gene: 7. CDR1 is MDHEN and CDR2 is SYDVKM in the germline V gene.

The TCR was taken from a person aged 18 to 30 with COVID-19, enrolled during active disease. Sequencing was done on a sample of peripheral blood. This chain links TRBV28 with TRBJ2-7, with 11 nucleotides matching TRBD1. The CDR3 is CASRLGGTGGEQYF. The DNA for the CDR3 is TGTGCCAGCAGATTAGGCGGGACAGGGGGCGAGCAGTACTTC.